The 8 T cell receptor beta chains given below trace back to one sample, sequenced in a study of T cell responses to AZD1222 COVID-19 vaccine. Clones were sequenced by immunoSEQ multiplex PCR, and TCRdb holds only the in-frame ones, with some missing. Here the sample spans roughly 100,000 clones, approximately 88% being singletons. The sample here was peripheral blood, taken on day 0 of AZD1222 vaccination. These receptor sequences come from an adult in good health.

Here the CDR3 reads CASSPAAGNYEQYF. The CDR3 bases are TGTGCCAGCAGCCCAGCGGCAGGGAACTACGAGCAGTACTTC. The V call is TRBV14, the J call TRBJ2-7, with D perhaps TRBD1 or TRBD2 (5 bases each). This CDR3 is built from 14 residues. With 4 bases removed from V and 3 bases from J, the gap between germline ends came to 13 bases. CDR1 SGHDN and CDR2 FVKESK come from the germline V gene.

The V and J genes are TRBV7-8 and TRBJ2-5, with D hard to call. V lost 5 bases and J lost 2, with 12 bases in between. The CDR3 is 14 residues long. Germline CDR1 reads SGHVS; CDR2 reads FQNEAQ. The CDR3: CASSPTRLQETQYF. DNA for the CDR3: TGTGCCAGCAGCCCTACCCGACTTCAAGAGACCCAGTACTTC.

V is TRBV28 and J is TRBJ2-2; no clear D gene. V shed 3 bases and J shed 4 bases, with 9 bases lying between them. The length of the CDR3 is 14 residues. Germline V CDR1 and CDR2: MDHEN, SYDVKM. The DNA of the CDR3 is TGTGCCAGCAGTTTTCTGGCAGTCACCGGGGAGCTGTTTTTT. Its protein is CASSFLAVTGELFF.

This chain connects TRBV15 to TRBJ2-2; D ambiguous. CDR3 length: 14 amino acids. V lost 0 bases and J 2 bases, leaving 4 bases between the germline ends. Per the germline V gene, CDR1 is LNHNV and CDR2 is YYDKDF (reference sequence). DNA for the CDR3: TGTGCCACCAGCAGAGATCGAAACACCGGGGAGCTGTTTTTT. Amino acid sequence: CATSRDRNTGELFF.

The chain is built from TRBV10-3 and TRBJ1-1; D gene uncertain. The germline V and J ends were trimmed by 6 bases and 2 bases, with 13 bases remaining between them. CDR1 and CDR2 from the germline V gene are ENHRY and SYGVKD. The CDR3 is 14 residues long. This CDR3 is CAISSRTPNTEAFF. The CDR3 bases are TGTGCCATCAGCAGTCGAACACCCAACACTGAAGCTTTCTTT.

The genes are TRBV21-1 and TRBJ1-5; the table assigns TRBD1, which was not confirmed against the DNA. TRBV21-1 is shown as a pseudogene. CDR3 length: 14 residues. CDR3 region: CAGRHSPGPQPQHF. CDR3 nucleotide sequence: TGTGCCGGTAGACACTCTCCAGGGCCTCAGCCCCAGCATTTT.

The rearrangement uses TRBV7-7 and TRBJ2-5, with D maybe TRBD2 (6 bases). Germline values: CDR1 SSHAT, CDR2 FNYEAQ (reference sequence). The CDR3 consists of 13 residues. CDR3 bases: TGTGCTAGCGGACCGTTAGCCCAAGAGACCCAGTACTTC. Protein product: CASGPLAQETQYF.

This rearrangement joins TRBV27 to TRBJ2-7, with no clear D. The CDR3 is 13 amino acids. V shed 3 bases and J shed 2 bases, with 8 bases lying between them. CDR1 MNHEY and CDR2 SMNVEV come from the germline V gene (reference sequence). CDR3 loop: CASSLGNPYEQYF. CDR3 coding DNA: TGTGCCAGCAGTTTGGGCAACCCCTACGAGCAGTACTTC.